This T cell receptor (beta chain) stems from a study of metastatic and nonmetastatic thyroid tumors. This clone has just a few counts. None of the patients had undergone any treatment ahead of thyroid surgery. As originally analysed: A classifier for distant metastasis in papillary thyroid cancer was constructed using CDR3 differences observed across clinicopathological groups. TCRdb reprocessed the PCR reads via MiXCR. What appears here as the V and J calls and clone size reflects TCRdb's work, not the paper's. The table has about 6,600 clones, around 32% seen once. The CDR3 is made up of 17 amino acids. V was trimmed by 3 bases and J by 1 base, leaving 13 bases between them. Germline lookup yields CDR1 MGHDK and CDR2 SYGVNS.

This clonotype originated in a female donor with papillary thyroid cancer or a benign thyroid nodule (not recorded which). Some clones in this sample may be carry-over from other donors' samples. Sequencing used adjacent normal tissue. The V and J genes are TRBV25-1 and TRBJ2-6, with D perhaps TRBD2 (7 bases). CDR3 bases: TGTGCCAGCAGTGATCGAAGGGGGGGATCTGGGGCCAACGTCCTGACTTTC. Translated: CASSDRRGGSGANVLTF.